Listed below are T cell receptor beta chains from one sample, sequenced in a study of CD4 T cells in relation to SARS-CoV-2 and coronaviruses. Repertoires were generated with immunoSEQ multiplex PCR, while TCRdb's copy carries only in-frame clones and drops some. The sample consists of about 37,000 clones, approximately 85% of them appearing once. Sample: memory CD4+ T cells from PBMCs. These receptors all stem from an adult with COVID-19. Each CDR3 is given with its conserved first and last residue. D genes are given only for firm matches. A row's size may be missing; if present it is once, few, many or a size class.

cdr3_nt cdr3_aa j_call clone_size v_call cdr3_length d_call
TGTGCCAGTAGTAAATGGATACCGGGACAGGGGGCCAATGAGCAGTTCTTC CASSKWIPGQGANEQFF TRBJ2-1 NA TRBV19 17 TRBD1
TGCGCCAGCAGCTTGACTGGAACCTACGAGCAGTACTTC CASSLTGTYEQYF TRBJ2-7 NA TRBV5-1 13 NA
TGTGCCAGCTCACCTCCGGACCGCCGGACCCAGTACTTC CASSPPDRRTQYF TRBJ2-5 NA TRBV18 13 NA
TGTGCCAGCAGAAGGAGGGAGGGAACCGGGGAGCTGTTTTTT CASRRREGTGELFF TRBJ2-2 few TRBV3-1/TRBV3-2 14 TRBD2
TGTGCCTGGAGTGTATCACTAGCGGGAGTGGGCGGGGAGCTGTTTTTT CAWSVSLAGVGGELFF TRBJ2-2 once TRBV30 16 TRBD2
TGCGCCAGCAGCTTGGACAGTCCGGGAAATTCACCCCTCCACTTT CASSLDSPGNSPLHF TRBJ1-6 NA TRBV5-1 15 NA
TGTGCCAGTACCAGGGGCAGGGGATGGAGCATGAGCAATCAGCCCCAGCATTTT CASTRGRGWSMSNQPQHF TRBJ1-5 once TRBV19 18 NA
TGTGCCTGGAGTGCGGGAGGGACAGGGAATGGCTACACCTTC CAWSAGGTGNGYTF TRBJ1-2 NA TRBV30 14 TRBD1
TGTGCCAGCAGCTTGGGGACCTACGAGCAGTACTTC CASSLGTYEQYF TRBJ2-7 NA TRBV5-6 12 NA
TGCAGCGTTGAAGACACCGGGGAGCTGTTTTTT CSVEDTGELFF TRBJ2-2 NA TRBV29-1 11 NA
TGTGCCAGCAGGGGGCTCAATAATTCACCCCTCCACTTT CASRGLNNSPLHF TRBJ1-6 NA TRBV27 13 NA
TGTGCCTGGAGTGTAGATATAGGAAATCAGCCCCAGCATTTT CAWSVDIGNQPQHF TRBJ1-5 few TRBV30 14 NA
TGTGCCAGCAGTTACGGTCCGGGTTCAGAGACCCAGTACTTC CASSYGPGSETQYF TRBJ2-5 NA TRBV6-5 14 NA
TGTGCCAGTAGCGAGGGACTAGATGGCATTCAGTACTTC CASSEGLDGIQYF TRBJ2-4 few TRBV19 13 TRBD2
TGTGCCAGCAGCTTAGTTGGAGTGGGGCTAGAGACCCAGTACTTC CASSLVGVGLETQYF TRBJ2-5 once TRBV7-2 15 NA
TGTGCCAGCAGCCCTCCCCTAAGGGGAGGGACAGATACGCAGTATTTT CASSPPLRGGTDTQYF TRBJ2-3 NA TRBV2 16 TRBD2
TGTGCCAGCAGCTCCCAGGGGGGGACCCAGTACTTC CASSSQGGTQYF TRBJ2-5 once TRBV9 12 NA
TGCAGCGTTGTCGAGCGGAATGAGCAGTTCTTC CSVVERNEQFF TRBJ2-1 NA TRBV29-1 11 NA
TGTGCCAGCAGCTTAGGGACAGTCCAAGAGACCCAGTACTTC CASSLGTVQETQYF TRBJ2-5 NA TRBV7-9 14 NA
TGTGCCAGCAGCAAGTCTAATTACGAGCAGTACTTC CASSKSNYEQYF TRBJ2-7 NA TRBV11-2 12 NA
TGCGCCAGCAGTGTAAGGCCGGGGGAGGGCACAGATACGCAGTATTTT CASSVRPGEGTDTQYF TRBJ2-3 NA TRBV10-1 16 NA
TGTGCCAGTAGTCCAGGGAGGTTTAGCGAGCAGTACTTC CASSPGRFSEQYF TRBJ2-7 NA TRBV19 13 NA
TGTGCCAGCTCACCACCGGGACAGGGGGGAGAGACCCAGTACTTC CASSPPGQGGETQYF TRBJ2-5 NA TRBV18 15 TRBD1
TGTGCCAGCAGCCCAGGACTTGGACAGGGTGGAGTTGAAGCTTTCTTT CASSPGLGQGGVEAFF TRBJ1-1 NA TRBV3-1/TRBV3-2 16 TRBD1
TGTGCCTGGATAGGGCAAAGTTCCTACGAGCAGTACTTC CAWIGQSSYEQYF TRBJ2-7 NA TRBV30 13 NA
TGTGCCATCAGTGAGGGGCAGGGTGACGAGCAGTACTTC CAISEGQGDEQYF TRBJ2-7 NA TRBV10-3 13 NA
TGTGCCTGGAGTGTTACAGGAGGGTACAATGAGCAGTTCTTC CAWSVTGGYNEQFF TRBJ2-1 NA TRBV30 14 NA
TGTGCCAGCAGTGGGGGCCTAGCGGGACTAATATCCTACAATGAGCAGTTCTTC CASSGGLAGLISYNEQFF TRBJ2-1 NA TRBV9 18 TRBD2
TGTGCCACCAGTGACCCGGGACAGGGAGGGTCAGATACGCAGTATTTT CATSDPGQGGSDTQYF TRBJ2-3 NA TRBV24-1 16 TRBD1
TGTGCCAGTGGAGGGAACGGGGCTGAGCAGTTCTTC CASGGNGAEQFF TRBJ2-1 few TRBV19 12 NA
TGTGCCAGCAGCCAAGCATGGACAGCCGGGTCTTACAATGAGCAGTTCTTC CASSQAWTAGSYNEQFF TRBJ2-1 NA TRBV3-1/TRBV3-2 17 NA
TGTGCCAGTATGTGGGGGGGAAATCAGCCCCAGCATTTT CASMWGGNQPQHF TRBJ1-5 NA TRBV19 13 NA
TGTGCCAGCAGCTTTTTCCTCGGGAACACTGAAGCTTTCTTT CASSFFLGNTEAFF TRBJ1-1 NA TRBV5-6 14 NA
TGTGCCAGCAGTTTATCCTACAGTCTTGATCAGCCCCAGCATTTT CASSLSYSLDQPQHF TRBJ1-5 NA TRBV27 15 NA
TGTGCCAGCAGTTCCGAACCGCCATCTGGGGCCAACGTCCTGACTTTC CASSSEPPSGANVLTF TRBJ2-6 once TRBV6-5 16 NA
TGTGCCAGCAGCTTAGCAGGGGTCCGACAAGAGACCCAGTACTTC CASSLAGVRQETQYF TRBJ2-5 NA TRBV11-2 15 NA
TGTGCCAGCAGTGAAAGAGTGACAGCCCCCTACGAGCAGTACTTC CASSERVTAPYEQYF TRBJ2-7 NA TRBV6-1 15 NA
TGTGCCAGCAGCGTAGAGCCTACTGATAATTCACCCCTCCACTTT CASSVEPTDNSPLHF TRBJ1-6 few TRBV9 15 NA
TGTGCCACCCCGGACGATGAGCAGTACTTC CATPDDEQYF TRBJ2-7 NA TRBV27 10 NA
TGTGCCTGGAGTGTATCCTGGACAAGTAACACTGAAGCTTTCTTT CAWSVSWTSNTEAFF TRBJ1-1 NA TRBV30 15 NA
TGTGCCACCAGTGGCTCGGGACTAAACTACAATGAGCAGTTCTTC CATSGSGLNYNEQFF TRBJ2-1 NA TRBV24-1 15 TRBD2
TGTGCCAGCAGCTTCAGGGGTTCAACTAATGAAAAACTGTTTTTT CASSFRGSTNEKLFF TRBJ1-4 NA TRBV28 15 NA
TGCGCCAGCAGCCCATTAGCGGGAGGGCACAATGAGCAGTTCTTC CASSPLAGGHNEQFF TRBJ2-1 NA TRBV5-1 15 TRBD2
TGTGCCAGCAGCATTAAACAGGTCGCGGGGTATTTT CASSIKQVAGYF TRBJ2-3 NA TRBV7-9 12 NA
TGCGCCAGCAGCTTGGGGGGCTATAATTCACCCCTCCACTTT CASSLGGYNSPLHF TRBJ1-6 once TRBV5-1 14 NA
TGTGCCAGTAGTACTCACATATCGACAGTTTCTGGGGCCAACGTCCTGACTTTC CASSTHISTVSGANVLTF TRBJ2-6 NA TRBV19 18 NA
TGTGCCAGTAGTTTCACTAACTATGGCTACACCTTC CASSFTNYGYTF TRBJ1-2 few TRBV19 12 NA
TGTGCCAGCAGTTTGGGCTCCTATAATTCACCCCTCCACTTT CASSLGSYNSPLHF TRBJ1-6 NA TRBV28 14 NA
TGTGCCAGCAGTGAATCCGGGACTGTACTTAGCACAGATACGCAGTATTTT CASSESGTVLSTDTQYF TRBJ2-3 NA TRBV25-1 17 NA
TGTGCCAGCAGTTTAGAGGGGAGGGAGACCCAGTACTTC CASSLEGRETQYF TRBJ2-5 NA TRBV28 13 NA
TGCGCCAGCAGCCAAGTAGCCCCCGAGACCCAGTACTTC CASSQVAPETQYF TRBJ2-5 once TRBV4-1 13 NA
TGTGCCAGCGTCGGCGGGGTCTCCTCCTACAATGAGCAGTTCTTC CASVGGVSSYNEQFF TRBJ2-1 NA TRBV7-8 15 NA
TGTGCCAGCAGAGAGGACCTCTCATCGAGGGGCTACACCTTC CASREDLSSRGYTF TRBJ1-2 few TRBV2 14 NA
TGTGCCAGCAGTTCTGGGGGGGGGCAAGAGACCCAGTACTTC CASSSGGGQETQYF TRBJ2-5 NA TRBV6-2/TRBV6-3 14 TRBD2
TGTGCCAGCAGCTTAGCAGCCAATTCACCCCTCCACTTT CASSLAANSPLHF TRBJ1-6 NA TRBV7-2 13 NA
TGTGCCAGCAGCCCCGGACTAGCGGAGAACACAGATACGCAGTATTTT CASSPGLAENTDTQYF TRBJ2-3 NA TRBV7-6 16 TRBD2
TGTGCCAGTAGTGGGGACAGGGGCCTCTTCTCTGGAAACACCATATATTTT CASSGDRGLFSGNTIYF TRBJ1-3 once TRBV19 17 TRBD1